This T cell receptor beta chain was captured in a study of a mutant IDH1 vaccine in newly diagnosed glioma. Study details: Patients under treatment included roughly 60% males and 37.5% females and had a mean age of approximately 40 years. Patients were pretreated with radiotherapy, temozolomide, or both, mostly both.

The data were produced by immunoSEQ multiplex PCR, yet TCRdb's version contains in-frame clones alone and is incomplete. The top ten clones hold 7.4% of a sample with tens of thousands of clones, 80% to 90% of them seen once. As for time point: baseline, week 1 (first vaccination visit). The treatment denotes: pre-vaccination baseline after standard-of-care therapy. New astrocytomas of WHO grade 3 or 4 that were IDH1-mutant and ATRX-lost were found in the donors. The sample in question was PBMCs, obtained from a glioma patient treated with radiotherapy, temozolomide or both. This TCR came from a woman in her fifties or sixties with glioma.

The CDR3 sequence is CASSSEGIAGNVNTGELFF. The CDR3 coding sequence is TGTGCCAGCAGCTCCGAGGGTATAGCGGGGAATGTTAACACCGGGGAGCTGTTTTTT. J is TRBJ2-2 and V is TRBV7-6; TRBD2 matches 8 bases. V lost 4 bases and J lost 2; bases outside the gene matches: 15. The CDR3 is made up of 19 amino acids. Germline V gene data show CDR1 as SGHVS and CDR2 as FNYEAQ.